This T cell receptor (beta chain) was retrieved from a study of beta chain features in type 1 diabetes. Study at large: No patient-donor differences in age, gender, total cells or subset yield. Study outcomes and limitations: Researchers could not determine here whether HLA type influences TCRB rearrangement. Sampled from patients, naive, central memory and Treg TCRB repertoires appeared more similar than those sampled from healthy donors.

Turning to this clone: Its antigen is undetermined.

Germline CDR1 MNHEY, CDR2 SMNVEV (reference sequence). The CDR3 has 14 amino acids. V shed 8 bases and J shed 2 bases, with 16 bases lying between them. Purity of each sorted population was above 98%. The sequenced template was cDNA made from the entire isolated RNA. Generated by immunoSEQ multiplex PCR, the TCRdb table keeps only in-frame clones and is missing some. The sample has around 430,000 clones, roughly 31% seen once. The receptor was isolated from a man aged 18 to 30 in good health. V usage is TRBV27 and J usage is TRBJ2-7, with TRBD2 as a possible D gene (7 bases). The sequenced sample was naive CD4+ T cells from blood. This CDR3 reads CASSFRGAPYEQYF. CDR3 sequence (DNA): TGTGCCAGCTCGTTCCGGGGGGCACCCTACGAGCAGTACTTC.